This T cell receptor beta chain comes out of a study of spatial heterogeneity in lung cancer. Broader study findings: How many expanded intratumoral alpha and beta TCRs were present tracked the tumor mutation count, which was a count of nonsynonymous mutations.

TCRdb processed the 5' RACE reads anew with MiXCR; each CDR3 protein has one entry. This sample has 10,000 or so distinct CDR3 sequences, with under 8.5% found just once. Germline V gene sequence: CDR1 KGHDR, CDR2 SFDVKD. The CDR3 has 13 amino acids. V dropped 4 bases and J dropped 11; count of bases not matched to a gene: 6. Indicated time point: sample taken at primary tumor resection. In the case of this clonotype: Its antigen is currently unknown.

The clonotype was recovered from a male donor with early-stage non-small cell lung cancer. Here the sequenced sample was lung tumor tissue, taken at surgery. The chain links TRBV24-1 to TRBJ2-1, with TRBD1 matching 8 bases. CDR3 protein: CATSEPGQGKQFF. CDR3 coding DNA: TGTGCCACCAGTGAACCTGGACAGGGCAAGCAGTTCTTC.